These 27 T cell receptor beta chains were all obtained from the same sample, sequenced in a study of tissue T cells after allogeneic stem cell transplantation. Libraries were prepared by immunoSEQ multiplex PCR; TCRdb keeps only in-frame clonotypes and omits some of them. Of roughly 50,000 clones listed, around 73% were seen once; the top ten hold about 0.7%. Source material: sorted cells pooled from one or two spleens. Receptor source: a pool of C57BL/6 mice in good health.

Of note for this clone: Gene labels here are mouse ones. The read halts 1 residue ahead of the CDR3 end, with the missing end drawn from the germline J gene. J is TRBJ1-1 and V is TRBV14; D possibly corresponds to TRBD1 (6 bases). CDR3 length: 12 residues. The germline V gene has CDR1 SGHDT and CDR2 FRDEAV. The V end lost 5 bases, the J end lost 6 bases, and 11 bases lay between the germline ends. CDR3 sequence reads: CASRYRVPEVFF. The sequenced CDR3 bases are TGTGCCAGCAGGTACAGGGTCCCAGAAGTCTTC.

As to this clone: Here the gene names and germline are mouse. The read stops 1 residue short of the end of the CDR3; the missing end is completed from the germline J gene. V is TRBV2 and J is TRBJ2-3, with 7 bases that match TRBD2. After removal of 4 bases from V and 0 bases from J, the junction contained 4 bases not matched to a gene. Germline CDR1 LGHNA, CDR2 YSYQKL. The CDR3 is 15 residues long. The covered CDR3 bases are TGTGCCAGCAGCCCGGACTGGACTAGTGCAGAAACGCTGTAT. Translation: CASSPDWTSAETLY. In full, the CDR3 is CASSPDWTSAETLYF.

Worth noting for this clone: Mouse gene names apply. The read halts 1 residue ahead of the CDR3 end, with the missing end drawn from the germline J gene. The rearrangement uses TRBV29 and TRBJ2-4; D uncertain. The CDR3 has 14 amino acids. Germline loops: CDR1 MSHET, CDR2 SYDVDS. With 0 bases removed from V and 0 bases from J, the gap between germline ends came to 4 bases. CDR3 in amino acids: CASSLSDSQNTLYF. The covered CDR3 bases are TGTGCTAGCAGTTTATCAGATAGTCAAAACACCTTGTAC.

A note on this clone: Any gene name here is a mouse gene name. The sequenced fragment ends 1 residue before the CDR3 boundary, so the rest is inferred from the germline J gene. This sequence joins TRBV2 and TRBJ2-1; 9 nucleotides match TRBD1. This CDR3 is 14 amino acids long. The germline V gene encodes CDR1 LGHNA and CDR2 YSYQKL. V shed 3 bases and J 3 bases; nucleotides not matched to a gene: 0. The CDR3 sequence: CASSQTGGYAEQFF. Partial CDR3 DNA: TGTGCCAGCAGCCAGACAGGGGGCTATGCTGAGCAGTTC.

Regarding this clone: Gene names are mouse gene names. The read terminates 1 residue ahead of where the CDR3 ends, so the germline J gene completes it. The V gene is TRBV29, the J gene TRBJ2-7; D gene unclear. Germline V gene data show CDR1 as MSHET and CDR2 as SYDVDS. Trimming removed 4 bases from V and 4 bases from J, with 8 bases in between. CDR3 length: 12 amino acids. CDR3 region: CASSSRGYEQYF. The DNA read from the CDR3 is TGTGCTAGCAGTTCCCGAGGATATGAACAGTAC.

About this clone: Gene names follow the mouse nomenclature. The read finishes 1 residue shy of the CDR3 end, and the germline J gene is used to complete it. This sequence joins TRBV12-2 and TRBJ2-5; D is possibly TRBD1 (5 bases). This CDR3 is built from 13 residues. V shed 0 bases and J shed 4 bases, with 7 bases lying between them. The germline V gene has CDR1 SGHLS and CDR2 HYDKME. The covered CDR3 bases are TGTGCCAGCTCTCTCGCAGGGAAAGACACCCAGTAC. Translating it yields CASSLAGKDTQY. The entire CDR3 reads CASSLAGKDTQYF. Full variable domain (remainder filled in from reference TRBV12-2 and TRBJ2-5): NSGVVQSPRYIIKGKGERSILKCIPISGHLSVAWYQQTQGQELKFFIQHYDKMERDKGNLPSRFSVQQFDDYHSEMNMSALELEDSAVYFCASSLAGKDTQYFGPGTRLLVL.

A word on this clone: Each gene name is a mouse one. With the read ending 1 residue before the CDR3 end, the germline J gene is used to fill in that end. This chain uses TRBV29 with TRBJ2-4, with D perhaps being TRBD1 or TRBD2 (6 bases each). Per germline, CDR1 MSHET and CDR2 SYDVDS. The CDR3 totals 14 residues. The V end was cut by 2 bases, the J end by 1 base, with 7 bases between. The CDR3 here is CASSLRGGQNTLYF. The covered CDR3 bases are TGTGCTAGCAGTTTAAGGGGGGGTCAAAACACCTTGTAC. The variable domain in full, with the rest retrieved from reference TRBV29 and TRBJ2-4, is DMKVTQMPRYLIKRMGENVLLECGQDMSHETMYWYRQDPGLGLQLIYISYDVDSNSEGDIPKGYRVSRKKREHFSLILDSAKTNQTSVYFCASSLRGGQNTLYFGAGTRLSVL.

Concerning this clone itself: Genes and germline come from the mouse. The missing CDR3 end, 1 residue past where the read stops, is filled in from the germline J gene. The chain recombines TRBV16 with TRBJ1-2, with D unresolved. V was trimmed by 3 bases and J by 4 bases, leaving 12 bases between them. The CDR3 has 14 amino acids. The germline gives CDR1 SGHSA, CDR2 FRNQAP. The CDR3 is CASSLKGLGSDYTF. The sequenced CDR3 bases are TGTGCAAGCAGCTTGAAAGGGTTGGGCTCCGACTACACC.

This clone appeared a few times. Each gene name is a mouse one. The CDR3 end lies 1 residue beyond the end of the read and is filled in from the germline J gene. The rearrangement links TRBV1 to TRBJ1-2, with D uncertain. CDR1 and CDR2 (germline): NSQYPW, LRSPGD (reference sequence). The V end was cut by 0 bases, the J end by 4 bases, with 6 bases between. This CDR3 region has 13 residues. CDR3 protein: CTCSADRPSDYTF. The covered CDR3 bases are TGCACCTGCAGTGCAGACCGCCCCTCCGACTACACC.

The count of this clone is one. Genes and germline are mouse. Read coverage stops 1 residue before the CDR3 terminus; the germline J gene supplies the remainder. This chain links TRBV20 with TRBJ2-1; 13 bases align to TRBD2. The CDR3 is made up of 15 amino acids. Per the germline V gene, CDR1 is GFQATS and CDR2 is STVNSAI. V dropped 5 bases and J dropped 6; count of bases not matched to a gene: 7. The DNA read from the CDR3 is TGTGGTGCTTTGGACTGGGGGGGCGCGAGTGCTGAGCAGTTC. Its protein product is CGALDWGGASAEQF. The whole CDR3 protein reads CGALDWGGASAEQFF.

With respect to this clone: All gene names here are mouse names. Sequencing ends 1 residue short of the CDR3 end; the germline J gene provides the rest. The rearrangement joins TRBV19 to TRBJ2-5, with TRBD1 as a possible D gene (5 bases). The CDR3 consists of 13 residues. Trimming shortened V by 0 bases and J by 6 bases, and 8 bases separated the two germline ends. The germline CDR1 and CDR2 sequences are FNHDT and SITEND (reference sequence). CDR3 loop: CASSIAEGDTQYF. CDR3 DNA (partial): TGTGCCAGCAGTATAGCAGAGGGGGACACCCAGTAC.

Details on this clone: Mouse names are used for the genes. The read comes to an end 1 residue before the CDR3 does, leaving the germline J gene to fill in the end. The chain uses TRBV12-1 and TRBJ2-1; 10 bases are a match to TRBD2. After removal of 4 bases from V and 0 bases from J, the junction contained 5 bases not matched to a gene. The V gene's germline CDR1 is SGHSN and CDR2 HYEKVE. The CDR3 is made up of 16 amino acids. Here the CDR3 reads CASSRDWGYNYAEQFF. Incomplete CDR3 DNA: TGTGCCAGCTCCCGGGACTGGGGTTATAACTATGCTGAGCAGTTC.

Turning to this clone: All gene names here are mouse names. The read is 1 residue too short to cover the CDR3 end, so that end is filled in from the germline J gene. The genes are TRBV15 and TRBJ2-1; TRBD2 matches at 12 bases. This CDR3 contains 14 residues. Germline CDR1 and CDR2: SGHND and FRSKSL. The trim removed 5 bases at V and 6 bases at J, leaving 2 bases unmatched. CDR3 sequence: CASSVTGGAAEQFF. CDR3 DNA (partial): TGTGCCAGCAGTGTGACTGGGGGGGCTGCTGAGCAGTTC.

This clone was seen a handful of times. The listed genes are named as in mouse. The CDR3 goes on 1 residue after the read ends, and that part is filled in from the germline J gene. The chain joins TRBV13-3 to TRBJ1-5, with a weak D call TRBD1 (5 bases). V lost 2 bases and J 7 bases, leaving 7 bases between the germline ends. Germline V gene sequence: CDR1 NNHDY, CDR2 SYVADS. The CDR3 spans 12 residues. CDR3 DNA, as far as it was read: TGTGCCAGCAGTGAAAGGGGTCAGGCTCCGCTT. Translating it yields CASSERGQAPL. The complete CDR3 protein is CASSERGQAPLF.

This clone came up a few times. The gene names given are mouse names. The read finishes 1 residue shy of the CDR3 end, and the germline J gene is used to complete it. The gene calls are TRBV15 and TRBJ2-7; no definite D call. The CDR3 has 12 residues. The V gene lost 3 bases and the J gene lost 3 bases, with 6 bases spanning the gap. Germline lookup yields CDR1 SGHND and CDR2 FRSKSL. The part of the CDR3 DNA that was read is TGTGCCAGCAGTTTCGGCATCTATGAACAGTAC. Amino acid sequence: CASSFGIYEQY. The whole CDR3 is CASSFGIYEQYF.

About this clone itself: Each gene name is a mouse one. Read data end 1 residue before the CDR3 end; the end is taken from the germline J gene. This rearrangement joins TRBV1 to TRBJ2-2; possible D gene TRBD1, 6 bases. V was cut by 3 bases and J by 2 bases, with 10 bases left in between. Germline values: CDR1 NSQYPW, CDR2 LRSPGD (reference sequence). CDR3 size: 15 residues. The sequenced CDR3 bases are TGCACCTGCAGTGCGCCGGGACATAACACCGGGCAGCTCTAC. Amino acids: CTCSAPGHNTGQLY. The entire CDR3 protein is CTCSAPGHNTGQLYF.

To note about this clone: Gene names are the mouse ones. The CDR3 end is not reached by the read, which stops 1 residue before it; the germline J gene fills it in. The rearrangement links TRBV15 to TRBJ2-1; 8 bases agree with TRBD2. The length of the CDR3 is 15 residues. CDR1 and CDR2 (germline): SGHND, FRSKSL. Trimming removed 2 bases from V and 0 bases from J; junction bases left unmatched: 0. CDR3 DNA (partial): TGTGCCAGCAGTTTAACTGGGGGTAACTATGCTGAGCAGTTC. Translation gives CASSLTGGNYAEQF. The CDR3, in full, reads CASSLTGGNYAEQFF.

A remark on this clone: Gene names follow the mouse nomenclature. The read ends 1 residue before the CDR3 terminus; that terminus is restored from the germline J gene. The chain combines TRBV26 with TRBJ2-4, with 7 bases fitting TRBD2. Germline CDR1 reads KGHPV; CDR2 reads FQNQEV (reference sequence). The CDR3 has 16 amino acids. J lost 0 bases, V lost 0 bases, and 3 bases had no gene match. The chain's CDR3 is CASSLSWGSSQNTLYF. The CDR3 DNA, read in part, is TGTGCCAGCAGTCTGTCCTGGGGGTCTAGTCAAAACACCTTGTAC.

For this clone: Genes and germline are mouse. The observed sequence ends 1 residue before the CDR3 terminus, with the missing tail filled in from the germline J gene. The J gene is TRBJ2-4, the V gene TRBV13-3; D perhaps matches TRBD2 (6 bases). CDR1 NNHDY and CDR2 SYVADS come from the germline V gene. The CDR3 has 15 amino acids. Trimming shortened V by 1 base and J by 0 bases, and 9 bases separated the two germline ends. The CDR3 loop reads CASSDPGTSQNTLYF. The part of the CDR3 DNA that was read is TGTGCCAGCAGTGATCCTGGGACTAGTCAAAACACCTTGTAC.

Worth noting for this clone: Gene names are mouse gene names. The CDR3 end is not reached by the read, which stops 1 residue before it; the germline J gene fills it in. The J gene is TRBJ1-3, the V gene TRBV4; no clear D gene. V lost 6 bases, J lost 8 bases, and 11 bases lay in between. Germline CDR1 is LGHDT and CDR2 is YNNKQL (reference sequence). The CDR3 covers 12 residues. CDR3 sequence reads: CASSPGRDTLYF. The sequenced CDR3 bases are TGTGCCAGCAGTCCCGGGCGGGATACGCTCTAT. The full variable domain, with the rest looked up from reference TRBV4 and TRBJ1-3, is ETAVFQTPNYHVTQVGNEVSFNCKQTLGHDTMYWYKQDSKKLLKIMFSYNNKQLIVNETVPRRFSPQSSDKAHLNLRIKSVEPEDSAVYLCASSPGRDTLYFGEGSRLIVV.

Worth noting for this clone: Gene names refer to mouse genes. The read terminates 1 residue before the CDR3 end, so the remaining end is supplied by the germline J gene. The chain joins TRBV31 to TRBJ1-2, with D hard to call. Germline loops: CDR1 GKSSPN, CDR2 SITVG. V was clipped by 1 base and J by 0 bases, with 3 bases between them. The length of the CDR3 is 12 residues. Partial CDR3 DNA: TGTGCCTGGAGTCAAGCAAACTCCGACTACACC. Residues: CAWSQANSDYT. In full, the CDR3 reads CAWSQANSDYTF.

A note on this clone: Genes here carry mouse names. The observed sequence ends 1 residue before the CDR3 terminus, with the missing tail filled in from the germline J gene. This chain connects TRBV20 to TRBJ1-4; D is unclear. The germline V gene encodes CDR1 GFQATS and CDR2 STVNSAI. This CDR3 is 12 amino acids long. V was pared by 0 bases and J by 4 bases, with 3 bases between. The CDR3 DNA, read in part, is TGTGGTGCTAGGGACAACAACGAAAGATTATTT. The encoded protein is CGARDNNERLF. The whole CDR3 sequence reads CGARDNNERLFF. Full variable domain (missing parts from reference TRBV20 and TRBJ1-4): GALVYQYPRRTICKSGTSMRMECQAVGFQATSVAWYRQSPQKTFELIALSTVNSAIKYEQNFTQEKFPISHPNLSFSSMTVLNAYLEDRGLYLCGARDNNERLFFGHGTKLSVL.

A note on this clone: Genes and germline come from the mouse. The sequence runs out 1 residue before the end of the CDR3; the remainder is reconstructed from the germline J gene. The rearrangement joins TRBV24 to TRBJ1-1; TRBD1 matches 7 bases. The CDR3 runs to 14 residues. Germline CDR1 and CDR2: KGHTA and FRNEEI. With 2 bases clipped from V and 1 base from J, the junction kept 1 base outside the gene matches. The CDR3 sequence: CASSLRQGNTEVFF. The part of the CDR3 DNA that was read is TGTGCCAGCAGTCTGCGACAGGGGAACACAGAAGTCTTC.

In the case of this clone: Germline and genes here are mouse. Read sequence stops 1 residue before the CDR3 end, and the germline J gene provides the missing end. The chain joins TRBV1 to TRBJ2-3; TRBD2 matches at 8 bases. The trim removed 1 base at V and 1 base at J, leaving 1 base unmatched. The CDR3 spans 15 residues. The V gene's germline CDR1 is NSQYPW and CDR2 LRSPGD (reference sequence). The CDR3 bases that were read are TGCACCTGCAGTGCAGTGGACTGGGGTGCAGAAACGCTGTAT. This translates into CTCSAVDWGAETLY. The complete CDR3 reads CTCSAVDWGAETLYF. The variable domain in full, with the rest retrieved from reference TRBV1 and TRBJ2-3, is VTLLEQNPRWRLVPRGQAVNLRCILKNSQYPWMSWYQQDLQKQLQWLFTLRSPGDKEVKSLPGADYLATRVTDTELRLQVANMSQGRTLYCTCSAVDWGAETLYFGSGTRLTVL.

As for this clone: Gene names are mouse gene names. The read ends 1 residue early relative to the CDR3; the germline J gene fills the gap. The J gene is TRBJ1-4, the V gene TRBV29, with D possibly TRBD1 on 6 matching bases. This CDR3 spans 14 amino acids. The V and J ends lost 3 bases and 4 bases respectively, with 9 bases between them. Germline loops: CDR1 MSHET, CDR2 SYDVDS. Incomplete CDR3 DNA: TGTGCTAGCAGTTTGGGACAAATCAACGAAAGATTATTT. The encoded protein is CASSLGQINERLF. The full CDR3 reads CASSLGQINERLFF.

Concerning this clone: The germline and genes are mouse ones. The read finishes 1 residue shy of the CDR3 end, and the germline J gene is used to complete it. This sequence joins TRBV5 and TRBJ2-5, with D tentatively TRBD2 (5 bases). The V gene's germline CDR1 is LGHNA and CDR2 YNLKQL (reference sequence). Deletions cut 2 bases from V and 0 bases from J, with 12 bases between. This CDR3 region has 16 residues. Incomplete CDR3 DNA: TGTGCCAGCAGCCAATACTGGAGGTCTAACCAAGACACCCAGTAC. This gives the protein CASSQYWRSNQDTQY. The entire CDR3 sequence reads CASSQYWRSNQDTQYF.

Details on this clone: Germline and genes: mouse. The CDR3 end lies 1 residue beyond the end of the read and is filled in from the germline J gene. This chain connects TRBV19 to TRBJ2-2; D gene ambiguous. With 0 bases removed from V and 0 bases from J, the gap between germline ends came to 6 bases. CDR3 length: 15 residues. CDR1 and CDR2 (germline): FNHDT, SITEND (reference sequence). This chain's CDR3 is CASSIGATNTGQLYF. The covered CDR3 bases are TGTGCCAGCAGTATAGGGGCAACAAACACCGGGCAGCTCTAC. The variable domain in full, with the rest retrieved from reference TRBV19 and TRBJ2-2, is GGIITQTPKFLIGQEGQKLTLKCQQNFNHDTMYWYRQDSGKGLRLIYYSITENDLQKGDLSEGYDASREKKSSFSLTVTSAQKNEMAVFLCASSIGATNTGQLYFGEGSKLTVL.